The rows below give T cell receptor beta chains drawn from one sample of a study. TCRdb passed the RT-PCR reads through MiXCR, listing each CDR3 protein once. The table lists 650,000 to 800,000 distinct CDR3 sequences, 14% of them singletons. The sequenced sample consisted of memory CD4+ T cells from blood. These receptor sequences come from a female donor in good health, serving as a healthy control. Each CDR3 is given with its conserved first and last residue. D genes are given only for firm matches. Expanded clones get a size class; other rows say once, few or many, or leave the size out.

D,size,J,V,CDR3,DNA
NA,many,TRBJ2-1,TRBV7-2,CASSRDRPSSYNEQFF,TGTGCCAGCTCACGCGACAGGCCCAGCTCCTACAATGAGCAGTTCTTC
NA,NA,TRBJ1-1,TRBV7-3,CASGEQRNTEAFF,TGTGCCAGCGGAGAGCAAAGGAACACTGAAGCTTTCTTT
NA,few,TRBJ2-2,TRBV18,CASSEDRNTGELFF,TGTGCCAGCTCAGAGGACAGGAACACCGGGGAGCTGTTTTTT
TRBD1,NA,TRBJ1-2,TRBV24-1,CATSEPGTATYGYTF,TGTGCCACCAGTGAGCCGGGGACAGCAACTTATGGCTACACCTTC
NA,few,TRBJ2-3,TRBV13,CASSSQGAADTQYF,TGTGCCAGCAGCTCACAGGGTGCGGCAGATACGCAGTATTTT
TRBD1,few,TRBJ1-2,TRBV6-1,CASSDFPVRQGLSIGGYTF,TGTGCCAGCAGTGATTTTCCCGTGCGACAGGGCCTTTCGATAGGAGGCTACACCTTC
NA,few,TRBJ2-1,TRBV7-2,CASSFVWGEQFF,TGTGCCAGCAGCTTCGTGTGGGGTGAGCAGTTCTTC
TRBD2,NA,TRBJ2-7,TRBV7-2,CASRVGGDGYEQYF,TGTGCCAGCAGGGTGGGAGGGGACGGCTACGAGCAGTACTTC
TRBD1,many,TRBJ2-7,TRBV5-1,CASSPGTGGKEQYF,TGCGCCAGCAGCCCCGGGACAGGGGGCAAGGAGCAGTACTTC
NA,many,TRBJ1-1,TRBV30,CAWGINTEAFF,TGTGCCTGGGGGATAAACACTGAAGCTTTCTTT
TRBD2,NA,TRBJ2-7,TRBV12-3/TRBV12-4,CASSLGPAGVTHEQYF,TGTGCCAGCAGTTTAGGACCCGCGGGAGTCACCCACGAGCAGTACTTC
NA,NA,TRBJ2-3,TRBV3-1,CASSQVLGGVGTDTQYF,TGTGCCAGCAGCCAAGTCTTAGGTGGGGTAGGGACAGATACGCAGTATTTT
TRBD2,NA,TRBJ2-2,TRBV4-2,CASSQDRGGANTGELFF,TGTGCCAGCAGCCAAGATAGGGGAGGGGCGAACACCGGGGAGCTGTTTTTT
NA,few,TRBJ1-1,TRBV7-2,CASSLGVAGNTEAFF,TGTGCCAGCAGCTTAGGAGTGGCAGGGAACACTGAAGCTTTCTTT
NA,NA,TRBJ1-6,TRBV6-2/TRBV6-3,CASSEQNSPLHF,TGTGCCAGCAGTGAACAGAATTCACCCCTCCACTTT
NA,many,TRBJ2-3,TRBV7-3,CASSLSRSVSTDTQYF,TGTGCCAGCAGCTTAAGTCGTAGCGTCTCCACAGATACGCAGTATTTT
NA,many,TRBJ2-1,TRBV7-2,CASSHSLANNEQFF,TGTGCCAGCAGCCATTCCCTAGCGAACAATGAGCAGTTCTTC
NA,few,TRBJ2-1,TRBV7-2,CASSLTDTYNEQFF,TGTGCCAGCAGCTTAACGGATACCTACAATGAGCAGTTCTTC
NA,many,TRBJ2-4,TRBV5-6,CASSRTVGIQYF,TGTGCCAGCAGCAGGACAGTCGGCATTCAGTACTTC
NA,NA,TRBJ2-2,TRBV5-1,CASSLFGDRDTGELFF,TGCGCCAGCAGCTTGTTTGGGGATCGGGACACCGGGGAGCTGTTTTTT
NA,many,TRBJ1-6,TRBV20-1,CSARQEVSPLHF,TGCAGTGCTCGGCAGGAGGTTTCACCCCTCCACTTT
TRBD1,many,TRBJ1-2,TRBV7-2,CASSSDGTANSYGYTF,TGTGCCAGCAGCTCGGATGGGACAGCCAATTCCTATGGCTACACCTTC
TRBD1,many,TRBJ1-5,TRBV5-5,CASSLTLRQGFDQPQHF,TGTGCCAGCAGCTTGACACTCCGACAGGGGTTCGATCAGCCCCAGCATTTT
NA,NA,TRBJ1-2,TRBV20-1,CSADDGQARSYTF,TGCAGTGCTGACGACGGGCAGGCACGTAGTTACACCTTC
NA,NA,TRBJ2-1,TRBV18,CASSSSPRNNEQFF,TGTGCCAGCTCCTCCTCCCCAAGGAACAATGAGCAGTTCTTC
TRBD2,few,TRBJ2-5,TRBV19,CASSMGSGTGEETQYF,TGTGCCAGTAGTATGGGGAGCGGGACGGGGGAAGAGACCCAGTACTTC
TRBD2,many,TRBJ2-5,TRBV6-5,CASSASGRIETQYF,TGTGCCAGCAGTGCTAGCGGGAGGATCGAGACCCAGTACTTC
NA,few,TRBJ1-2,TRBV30,CAWSVERGFTYGYTF,TGTGCCTGGAGTGTAGAGCGAGGGTTCACCTATGGCTACACCTTC
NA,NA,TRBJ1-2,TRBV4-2,CASSQDLQANYGYTF,TGTGCCAGCAGCCAAGATCTCCAGGCTAACTATGGCTACACCTTC
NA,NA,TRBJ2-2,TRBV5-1,CASKNSTGTGELFF,TGCGCCAGCAAAAATAGTACAGGGACCGGGGAGCTGTTTTTT
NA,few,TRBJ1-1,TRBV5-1,CASSGQDTEAFF,TGCGCCAGCAGCGGCCAGGATACTGAAGCTTTCTTT
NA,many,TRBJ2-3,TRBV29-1,CSVAPPSGTQYF,TGCAGCGTAGCCCCGCCCTCCGGGACGCAGTATTTT
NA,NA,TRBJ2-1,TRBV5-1,CASSLPAGRLTNEQFF,TGCGCCAGCAGCCTTCCTGCAGGGAGACTCACCAATGAGCAGTTCTTC
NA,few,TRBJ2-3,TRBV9,CASSVAVTDTQYF,TGTGCCAGCAGCGTAGCTGTTACAGATACGCAGTATTTT
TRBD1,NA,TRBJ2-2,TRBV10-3,CAIRESGGYTGELFF,TGTGCCATCAGGGAGTCAGGGGGCTACACCGGGGAGCTGTTTTTT
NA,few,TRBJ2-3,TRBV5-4,CASSLRKSSSTDTQYF,TGTGCCAGCAGCCTCCGTAAAAGCTCTAGCACAGATACGCAGTATTTT
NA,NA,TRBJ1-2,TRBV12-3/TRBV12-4,CASSFVPLRGYTF,TGTGCCAGCAGTTTTGTGCCCCTCCGGGGCTACACCTTC
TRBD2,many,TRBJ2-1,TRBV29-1,CSPRLAGGSVYNEQFF,TGCAGCCCTAGACTAGCGGGGGGCTCCGTCTACAATGAGCAGTTCTTC
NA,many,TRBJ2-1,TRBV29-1,CSVEISQNEQFF,TGCAGCGTTGAAATCTCCCAGAATGAGCAGTTCTTC
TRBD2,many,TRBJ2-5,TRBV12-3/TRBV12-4,CASSFRGVETQYF,TGTGCCAGCAGTTTCCGGGGGGTAGAGACCCAGTACTTC
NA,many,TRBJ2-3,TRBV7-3,CASSRAGASTDTQYF,TGTGCCAGCAGCAGGGCAGGAGCTAGCACAGATACGCAGTATTTT
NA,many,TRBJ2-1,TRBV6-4,CARHEQFF,TGTGCCCGGCATGAGCAGTTCTTC
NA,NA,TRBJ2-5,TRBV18,CASSPTNTEGETQYF,TGTGCCAGCTCACCTACGAACACTGAGGGGGAGACCCAGTACTTC
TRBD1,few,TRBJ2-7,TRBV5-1,CASSLNRGSYEQYF,TGCGCCAGCAGCTTAAACAGGGGGTCCTACGAGCAGTACTTC
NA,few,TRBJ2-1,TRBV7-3,CASSPQPHANEQFF,TGTGCCAGCAGCCCTCAACCCCATGCCAATGAGCAGTTCTTC
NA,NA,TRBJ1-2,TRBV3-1,CASSQVGGFNYGYTF,TGTGCCAGCAGCCAAGTGGGAGGGTTTAACTATGGCTACACCTTC
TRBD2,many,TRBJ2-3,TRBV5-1,CASSLGPRGSASDTQYF,TGCGCCAGCAGCTTGGGCCCGCGCGGGAGTGCTTCAGATACGCAGTATTTT
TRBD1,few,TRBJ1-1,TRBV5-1,CASSPWGQGASGGDTEAFF,TGCGCCAGCAGCCCCTGGGGACAGGGTGCCTCGGGAGGTGACACTGAAGCTTTCTTT
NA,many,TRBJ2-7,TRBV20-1,CSARTYIGYEQYF,TGCAGTGCTAGAACGTACATAGGCTACGAGCAGTACTTC
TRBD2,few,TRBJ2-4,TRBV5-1,CASSLVTGTMNIQYF,TGCGCCAGCAGCTTGGTGACCGGGACTATGAACATTCAGTACTTC
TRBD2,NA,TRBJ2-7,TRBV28,CASSLAGANSYEQYF,TGTGCCAGCAGTTTAGCGGGAGCTAACTCCTACGAGCAGTACTTC
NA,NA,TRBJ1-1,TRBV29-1,CSVELGFTNTEAFF,TGCAGCGTTGAATTGGGATTCACCAACACTGAAGCTTTCTTT